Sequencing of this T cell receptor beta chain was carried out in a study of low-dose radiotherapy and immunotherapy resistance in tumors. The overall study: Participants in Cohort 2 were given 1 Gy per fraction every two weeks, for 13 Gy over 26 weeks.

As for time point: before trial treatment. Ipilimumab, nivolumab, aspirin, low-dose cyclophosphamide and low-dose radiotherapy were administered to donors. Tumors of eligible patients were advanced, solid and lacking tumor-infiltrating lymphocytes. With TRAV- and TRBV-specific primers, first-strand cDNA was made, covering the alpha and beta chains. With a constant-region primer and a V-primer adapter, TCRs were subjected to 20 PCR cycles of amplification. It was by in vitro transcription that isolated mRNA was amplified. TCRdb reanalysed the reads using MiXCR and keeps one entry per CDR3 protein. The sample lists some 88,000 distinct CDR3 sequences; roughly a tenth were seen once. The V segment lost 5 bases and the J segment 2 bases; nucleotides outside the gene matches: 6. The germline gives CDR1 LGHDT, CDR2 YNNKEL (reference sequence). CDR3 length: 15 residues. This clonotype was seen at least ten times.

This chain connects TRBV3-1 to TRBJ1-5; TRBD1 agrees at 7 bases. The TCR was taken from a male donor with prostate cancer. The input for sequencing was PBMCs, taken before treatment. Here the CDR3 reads CASSYGGTGNQPQHF. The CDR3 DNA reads TGTGCCAGCAGCTACGGAGGGACAGGCAATCAGCCCCAGCATTTT.